This entry is about one TCR beta chain. This entry comes from a study of blood T cell repertoires in COVID-19. The germline V gene encodes CDR1 SGDLS and CDR2 YYNGEE. This CDR3 comprises 16 residues. V was pared by 4 bases and J by 6 bases, with 12 bases of the junction left unmatched. Measured with immunoSEQ multiplex PCR; TCRdb has only the in-frame clones, and not every one. The table has fewer than 350,000 clones, roughly 85% seen once. Sequenced input: PBMCs or T cells enriched from blood (not recorded which). The chain links TRBV9 to TRBJ2-1; 8 positions match TRBD2. The clonotype originates from a woman in her 50s who had recovered from COVID-19. The CDR3 here is CASSPGPGTRGNEQFF. Here the CDR3 DNA reads TGTGCCAGCAGCCCGGGGCCTGGGACTAGAGGCAATGAGCAGTTCTTC.